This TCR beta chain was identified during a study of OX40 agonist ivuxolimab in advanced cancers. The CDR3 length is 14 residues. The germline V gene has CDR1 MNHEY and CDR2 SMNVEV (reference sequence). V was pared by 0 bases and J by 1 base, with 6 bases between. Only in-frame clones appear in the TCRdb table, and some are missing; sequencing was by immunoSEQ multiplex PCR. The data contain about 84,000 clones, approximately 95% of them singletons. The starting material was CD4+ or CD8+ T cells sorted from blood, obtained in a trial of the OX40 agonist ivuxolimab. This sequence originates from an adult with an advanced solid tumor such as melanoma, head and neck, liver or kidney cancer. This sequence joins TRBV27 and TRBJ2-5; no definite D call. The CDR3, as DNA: TGTGCCAGCAGTTTATCGGCGAGCCAAGAGACCCAGTACTTC. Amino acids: CASSLSASQETQYF.